The source of this TCR beta chain is a study of lymphopenia after photon versus proton radiotherapy. As for this clone: Antigen specificity is unknown.

Assay: immunoSEQ multiplex PCR; the TCRdb copy retains only in-frame clones and omits some. The profile shows about 26,000 clones, 75% to 90% of them singletons. Findings of the study overall: Relative stability marked proton patients; photon patients lost diversity and naive cells. After the lymphocyte nadir, photon-treated repertoires showed oligoclonal expansion, especially of CD8+ Temra cells. Only patients who died were analyzed for survival; proton advantage is unproven.

V shed 4 bases and J 4 bases; nucleotides not matched to a gene: 6. The CDR3 is 16 amino acids. Germline V lookup: CDR1 LGHNA, CDR2 YSLEER. The receptor comes from a man aged 25 to 40 with gastric cancer. The chain couples TRBV4-3 to TRBJ2-2, with 10 bases matching TRBD2. The sequenced sample was peripheral blood, obtained from a patient treated with photon-based radiotherapy. CDR3 coding DNA: TGCGCCAGCAGCCCCCTAGCGGGAGTGGGCACCGGGGAGCTGTTTTTT. Translated: CASSPLAGVGTGELFF.